The 20 T cell receptor beta chains given below trace back to one sample, sequenced in a study of blood T cell repertoires in COVID-19. Only in-frame clones appear in the TCRdb table, and some are missing; sequencing was by immunoSEQ multiplex PCR. Of some 230,000 clones detected, approximately 84% appear once; the ten largest clones hold roughly 2.4%. Sequencing was done on a sample of peripheral blood. Source of these receptors: a woman aged 60 to 75 with acute or convalescent COVID-19.

This clone has only a few counts. V and J are TRBV7-2 and TRBJ1-1, with D uncertain. Trimming removed 8 bases at V and 3 bases at J, with 13 bases between. CDR1 is SGHTA and CDR2 is FQGNSA in the germline V gene. There are 13 residues in the CDR3. The CDR3 loop is CASRTYSDTEAFF. CDR3 DNA sequence: TGTGCCAGCCGGACTTATTCTGACACTGAAGCTTTCTTT.

The chain couples TRBV4-1 to TRBJ1-5; D might be TRBD1 (5 bases). The CDR3 covers 19 residues. V lost 1 base and J 5 bases, leaving 24 bases between the germline ends. The germline gives CDR1 MGHRA, CDR2 YSYEKL. The CDR3 region has the DNA TGCGCCAGCAGCCAAGCCTATTATAAGGTTCAAGGACATGATCAGCCCCAGCATTTT. Encoded protein: CASSQAYYKVQGHDQPQHF.

The chain employs TRBV27 and TRBJ1-3; D is ambiguous. CDR3 size: 13 residues. Per germline, CDR1 MNHEY and CDR2 SMNVEV (reference sequence). V shed 4 bases and J shed 2 bases, with 6 bases lying between them. As DNA, the CDR3 is TGTGCCAGCAGTTCCACAGCTGGAAACACCATATATTTT. Protein product: CASSSTAGNTIYF.

CDR3 in amino acids: CASKEPGGNTDTQYF. The CDR3 region has the DNA TGCGCCAGCAAAGAGCCGGGGGGCAACACAGATACGCAGTATTTT. The V gene is TRBV4-1, the J gene TRBJ2-3, with a weak D call TRBD2 (7 bases). This CDR3 contains 15 residues. V lost 7 bases, J lost 2 bases, and 16 bases lay in between. Germline CDR1 and CDR2: MGHRA and YSYEKL.

This chain links TRBV4-2 with TRBJ1-2; 11 positions match TRBD1. CDR3 length: 15 residues. V lost 3 bases to trimming and J lost 8 bases; unmatched junction nucleotides: 8. Germline V gives CDR1 LGHNA, CDR2 YNFKEQ. The CDR3 spells CASSHAGGTGGGYTF. The CDR3 DNA is TGTGCCAGCAGCCACGCGGGGGGGACAGGGGGAGGCTACACCTTC.

The chain joins TRBV19 to TRBJ1-2, with D possibly being TRBD1 (6 bases). The CDR3 totals 14 residues. Germline CDR1 LNHDA, CDR2 SQIVND (reference sequence). V dropped 5 bases and J dropped 7 bases, with 17 bases sitting between them. In DNA form, the CDR3 reads TGTGCCAGTAGTCCAAGGACAGTTGATGGTGGCTACACCTTC. It codes for CASSPRTVDGGYTF.

This rearrangement joins TRBV9 to TRBJ2-7; 12 nucleotides line up with TRBD1. The CDR3 runs to 15 residues. Germline CDR1 SGDLS, CDR2 YYNGEE. V lost 3 bases and J lost 3; bases outside the gene matches: 4. In DNA form, the CDR3 reads TGTGCCAGCAGCGCGGGACAGGGGGCTTTCTACGAGCAGTACTTC. This gives the protein CASSAGQGAFYEQYF.

V is TRBV2 and J is TRBJ2-5; 8 bases are shared with TRBD2. CDR3 length: 14 residues. The V gene's germline CDR1 is SNHLY and CDR2 FYNNEI. V dropped 7 bases and J dropped 1; count of bases not matched to a gene: 5. CDR3 sequence reads: CASNRAGAQETQYF. The DNA for the CDR3 is TGTGCCAGCAACCGAGCGGGGGCCCAAGAGACCCAGTACTTC.

J is TRBJ1-5 and V is TRBV2, with 7 nucleotides matching TRBD1. The CDR3 spans 15 residues. V dropped 7 bases and J dropped 4; count of bases not matched to a gene: 10. Looked up from germline, CDR1 is SNHLY and CDR2 is FYNNEI. Here the CDR3 DNA reads TGTGCCAGCAATTCTGCCGGGACAGAGAATCAGCCCCAGCATTTT. The encoded protein is CASNSAGTENQPQHF.

The CDR3 is CAWSVKGGRGHPEAFF. CDR3 nucleotides: TGTGCCTGGAGTGTAAAAGGTGGCAGGGGGCACCCTGAAGCTTTCTTT. The chain employs TRBV30 and TRBJ1-1; 8 nucleotides agree with TRBD1. This CDR3 comprises 16 residues. J lost 6 bases, V lost 0 bases, and 12 bases had no gene match. Germline CDR1 reads GTSNPN; CDR2 reads SVGIG (reference sequence).

V gene TRBV6-2 or TRBV6-3 combines with J gene TRBJ2-1; no clear D gene. This CDR3 is 17 amino acids long. CDR1 and CDR2 (germline): MNHEY, SVGEGT. The V end was cut by 0 bases, the J end by 2 bases, with 14 bases between. CDR3 sequence reads: CASSYSSIRQAYNEQFF. DNA of the CDR3: TGTGCCAGCAGTTACTCGAGTATTAGGCAGGCCTACAATGAGCAGTTCTTC.

This chain connects TRBV10-3 to TRBJ1-4; D is ambiguous. Germline V gene data show CDR1 as ENHRY and CDR2 as SYGVKD. This CDR3 comprises 14 residues. V lost 0 bases, J lost 2 bases, and 4 bases lay in between. This CDR3 is CAISESSTNEKLFF. Written as DNA, the CDR3 is TGTGCCATCAGTGAGTCATCTACTAATGAAAAACTGTTTTTT.

The genes are TRBV5-1 and TRBJ1-1; 7 nucleotides align to TRBD1. The V and J ends lost 5 bases and 1 base, in that order; junction bases with no gene match: 8. In germline, CDR1 is SGHRS, CDR2 YFSETQ. The CDR3 has 15 residues. The CDR3 bases are TGCGCCAGCAGACAGCCGGGACAGCCGAACACTGAAGCTTTCTTT. Protein sequence: CASRQPGQPNTEAFF.

J is TRBJ1-2 and V is TRBV19; 9 bases are a match to TRBD1. CDR1 LNHDA and CDR2 SQIVND come from the germline V gene (reference sequence). V lost 3 bases and J lost 6; bases outside the gene matches: 2. This CDR3 is built from 13 residues. DNA of the CDR3: TGTGCCAGTAGTATTCGGACAGGGGATGGCTACACCTTC. Translating gives CASSIRTGDGYTF.

V and J are TRBV5-1 and TRBJ1-4; 8 bases agree with TRBD1. The junction had 12 bases not matched to a gene; V was cut back by 4 bases and J by 7 bases. CDR1 and CDR2 from the germline V gene are SGHRS and YFSETQ. CDR3 size: 16 residues. CDR3 region: CASSGGGTGGFEKLFF. Here the CDR3 DNA reads TGCGCCAGCAGCGGCGGCGGAACAGGGGGTTTTGAAAAACTGTTTTTT.

This sequence joins TRBV4-2 and TRBJ1-6, with a weak D call TRBD1 (6 bases). CDR1 LGHNA and CDR2 YNFKEQ come from the germline V gene. The CDR3 loop spans 18 amino acids. V was pared by 0 bases and J by 9 bases, with 21 bases between. As DNA, the CDR3 is TGTGCCAGCAGCCAAGAGGACTTTCGCGGGGGGCTAGGTTCACCCCTCCACTTT. It yields the protein CASSQEDFRGGLGSPLHF.

This chain joins TRBV5-1 and TRBJ2-1; D is possibly TRBD2 (6 bases). The CDR3 has 15 residues. V was clipped by 0 bases and J by 2 bases, with 9 bases between them. The germline V gene encodes CDR1 SGHRS and CDR2 YFSETQ. The CDR3 protein is CASSLGGATYNEQFF. CDR3 DNA: TGCGCCAGCAGCTTGGGCGGGGCGACCTACAATGAGCAGTTCTTC.

The chain uses TRBV3-1 (or the pseudogene TRBV3-2) and TRBJ1-2, with TRBD1 as a possible D gene (6 bases). Germline loops: CDR1 LGHDT, CDR2 YNNKEL (reference sequence). With 3 bases removed from V and 7 bases from J, the gap between germline ends came to 12 bases. The CDR3 extends over 13 amino acids. CDR3 amino acids: CASSHSLDSGYTF. The CDR3, as DNA: TGTGCCAGCAGCCACTCCTTGGACAGTGGCTACACCTTC.

V gene TRBV5-1 combines with J gene TRBJ2-1, with 11 bases lining up with TRBD2. This CDR3 has 17 residues. The V gene's germline CDR1 is SGHRS and CDR2 YFSETQ. V gave up 2 bases and J gave up 4 bases; unmatched junction bases: 8. Here the CDR3 DNA reads TGCGCCAGCAGCTTATCAACCGGGACTAGCGGTTACAATGAGCAGTTCTTC. Encoded protein: CASSLSTGTSGYNEQFF.

The chain recombines TRBV6-4 with TRBJ2-1; 14 nucleotides line up with TRBD2. The germline CDR1 and CDR2 sequences are MRHNA and SNTAGT. Losses at the gene ends were 0 bases for V and 12 bases for J; bases not matched to a gene: 7. This CDR3 has 16 residues. CDR3 in DNA: TGTGCCAGCAGTGACTCGGGACTAGCGGGGGTTGGAGGGCAGTTCTTC. Translating gives CASSDSGLAGVGGQFF.